Below are 32 T cell receptor beta chains sequenced from a single sample in a study of blood T cell repertoires in COVID-19. Clones were sequenced by immunoSEQ multiplex PCR, and TCRdb holds only the in-frame ones, with some missing. The repertoire holds nearly 35,000 clones, with around 87% as singletons. The sequencing sample was made of peripheral blood. Source of these receptors: a human donor in a cohort sampled during active COVID-19.

The chain has TRBV2 and TRBJ1-6; a weak D match, TRBD1 (5 bases). Germline lookup yields CDR1 SNHLY and CDR2 FYNNEI. V dropped 5 bases and J dropped 8 bases, with 13 bases sitting between them. The CDR3 covers 14 residues. The CDR3 here is CASSPGRAYSPLHF. The CDR3 DNA sequence: TGTGCCAGCAGTCCAGGGAGGGCATATTCACCCCTCCACTTT. Drawing the rest from reference TRBV2 and TRBJ1-6, the complete variable domain is EPEVTQTPSHQVTQMGQEVILRCVPISNHLYFYWYRQILGQKVEFLVSFYNNEISEKSEIFDDQFSVERPDGSNFTLKIRSTKLEDSAMYFCASSPGRAYSPLHFGNGTRLTVT.

This clone was counted between two and nine times. The chain employs TRBV2 and TRBJ2-5, with D tentatively TRBD2 (5 bases). V was shortened by 1 base and J by 7 bases, with 16 bases between the two germline ends. CDR3 length: 15 amino acids. Germline V gene sequence: CDR1 SNHLY, CDR2 FYNNEI. CDR3 nucleotides: TGTGCCAGCAGTGAAGGGCTGCCGGGATGGGGGACCCAGTACTTC. Translated, it gives CASSEGLPGWGTQYF. The whole variable domain, remainder taken from reference TRBV2 and TRBJ2-5, is EPEVTQTPSHQVTQMGQEVILRCVPISNHLYFYWYRQILGQKVEFLVSFYNNEISEKSEIFDDQFSVERPDGSNFTLKIRSTKLEDSAMYFCASSEGLPGWGTQYFGPGTRLLVL.

This chain connects TRBV18 to TRBJ1-5, with a tentative D call TRBD1 (5 bases). The CDR3 runs 16 residues. Germline V lookup: CDR1 KGHSH, CDR2 LQKENI. V gave up 0 bases and J gave up 3 bases, with 12 bases separating them. CDR3 loop: CASSPPEGAFNQPQHF. The CDR3 region has the DNA TGTGCCAGCTCACCACCGGAAGGGGCATTCAATCAGCCCCAGCATTTT.

The gene calls are TRBV15 and TRBJ2-7, with 10 nucleotides matching TRBD1. Trimming took 4 bases from V and 6 from J; bases not matched to a gene: 3. This CDR3 is 13 amino acids long. Looked up from germline, CDR1 is LNHNV and CDR2 is YYDKDF (reference sequence). CDR3 nucleotides: TGTGCCACCAGCACGGACAGGGGGTTCGAGCAGTACTTC. Amino acids: CATSTDRGFEQYF.

This clone was found a few times. One junction end does not reproduce the germline sequence, and a read error may be involved. This sequence joins TRBV7-2 and TRBJ2-7; TRBD2 matches at 7 bases. CDR3 length equals 14 residues. In germline, CDR1 is SGHTA, CDR2 FQGNSA. The CDR3 loop reads CATSSNREDYEQYF. The CDR3 DNA reads TGTGCCACCAGCAGCAATCGGGAGGACTACGAGCAGTACTTC.

In its sample, this clone was seen once. The chain is built from TRBV19 and TRBJ1-4, with D unresolved. Trimming cost V 5 bases and J 5 bases, with 6 bases left between them. The length of the CDR3 is 12 residues. Germline values: CDR1 LNHDA, CDR2 SQIVND (reference sequence). CDR3 sequence (DNA): TGTGCCAGTAGTGTACAGAATGAAAAACTGTTTTTT. This encodes CASSVQNEKLFF. The complete variable domain, with remaining parts taken from reference TRBV19 and TRBJ1-4, reads DGGITQSPKYLFRKEGQNVTLSCEQNLNHDAMYWYRQDPGQGLRLIYYSQIVNDFQKGDIAEGYSVSREKKESFPLTVTSAQKNPTAFYLCASSVQNEKLFFGSGTQLSVL.

The genes are TRBV5-1 and TRBJ1-2, with D unclear. Trimming took 0 bases from V and 0 from J, leaving 12 bases between them. Germline lookup yields CDR1 SGHRS and CDR2 YFSETQ. The CDR3 loop spans 16 amino acids. Here the CDR3 DNA reads TGCGCCAGCAGCTTGGCGGGTCAATACTCTAACTATGGCTACACCTTC. Translating it yields CASSLAGQYSNYGYTF.

J is TRBJ2-1 and V is TRBV9; 7 nucleotides align to TRBD2. With 0 bases clipped from V and 0 bases from J, the junction kept 12 bases outside the gene matches. This CDR3 has 19 residues. The germline CDR1 and CDR2 sequences are SGDLS and YYNGEE. The CDR3 loop is CASSVVGSGGDSSYNEQFF. CDR3 coding DNA: TGTGCCAGCAGCGTAGTGGGGAGTGGGGGGGATAGCTCCTACAATGAGCAGTTCTTC.

J is TRBJ2-3 and V is TRBV7-9; no definite D call. From germline, CDR1 is SEHNR and CDR2 FQNEAQ (reference sequence). The length of the CDR3 is 16 residues. V lost 1 base, J lost 4 bases, and 15 bases lay in between. In DNA form, the CDR3 reads TGTGCCAGCAGCTTAGGGCTAGTCCAAACGCCAGATACGCAGTATTTT. Encoded protein: CASSLGLVQTPDTQYF.

The V and J genes are TRBV2 and TRBJ2-2; 7 bases are shared with TRBD1. Trimming at V came to 7 bases and at J to 6 bases, leaving 8 bases not matched to a gene. The germline V gene encodes CDR1 SNHLY and CDR2 FYNNEI. The CDR3 is 14 residues long. The CDR3 DNA reads as TGTGCCAGCATAACAGGGGTGAAGGCCGGGGAGCTGTTTTTT. Amino acids: CASITGVKAGELFF.

The chain combines TRBV18 with TRBJ2-5; TRBD2 matches 8 bases. CDR3 length equals 17 residues. Germline-derived CDR1 and CDR2 are KGHSH and LQKENI. V shed 6 bases, J shed 4 bases, and the junction held 16 bases outside the gene matches. The chain's CDR3 is CASSDNLSGGEIETQYF. CDR3 nucleotide sequence: TGTGCCAGCTCCGACAACCTGTCGGGGGGGGAGATAGAGACCCAGTACTTC.

The chain has TRBV7-9 and TRBJ2-3, with 10 bases aligning to TRBD1. Looked up from germline, CDR1 is SEHNR and CDR2 is FQNEAQ (reference sequence). The V and J ends lost 5 bases and 3 bases, in that order; junction bases with no gene match: 8. CDR3 length: 16 amino acids. CDR3 in amino acids: CASSPRQGAVTDTQYF. The CDR3 coding sequence is TGTGCCAGCAGCCCGAGACAGGGGGCCGTTACAGATACGCAGTATTTT.

The chain recombines TRBV7-6 with TRBJ2-7; D possibly corresponds to TRBD1 (6 bases). Germline CDR1 SGHVS, CDR2 FNYEAQ. The CDR3 runs to 15 residues. V dropped 5 bases and J dropped 2 bases, with 16 bases sitting between them. CDR3 nucleotides: TGTGCCAGCAGCCCCACCCGGACAGCCCCCTACGAGCAGTACTTC. Residues: CASSPTRTAPYEQYF. The whole variable domain, filled in from reference TRBV7-6 and TRBJ2-7, reads GAGVSQSPRYKVTKRGQDVALRCDPISGHVSLYWYRQALGQGPEFLTYFNYEAQQDKSGLPNDRFSAERPEGSISTLTIQRTEQRDSAMYRCASSPTRTAPYEQYFGPGTRLTVT.

As DNA, the CDR3 is TGTGCCAGCAGTGGGACTGGAAGAAGCTCCTACGAGCAGTACTTC. It is translated as CASSGTGRSSYEQYF. The chain couples TRBV2 to TRBJ2-7, with D maybe TRBD2 (5 bases). Germline assignment: CDR1 SNHLY and CDR2 FYNNEI. The CDR3 totals 15 residues. Trimming cost V 4 bases and J 0 bases, with 13 bases left between them.

This chain links TRBV9 with TRBJ1-4; TRBD1 agrees at 8 bases. This CDR3 is 16 amino acids long. The J segment lost 5 bases and the V segment lost 0 bases, leaving 6 bases of the junction unmatched. Germline V lookup: CDR1 SGDLS, CDR2 YYNGEE. CDR3 sequence reads: CASSVGPGGLNEKLFF. The DNA of the CDR3 is TGTGCCAGCAGCGTAGGGCCAGGGGGCTTGAATGAAAAACTGTTTTTT.

CDR3 coding DNA: TGCGCCAGCACCAAGGGGCGGGGGCTTAGTTACAATGAGCAGTTCTTC. This translates into CASTKGRGLSYNEQFF. J is TRBJ2-1 and V is TRBV4-1, with D perhaps TRBD2 (7 bases). From germline, CDR1 is MGHRA and CDR2 YSYEKL. Trimming pared 7 bases from V and 4 bases from J, leaving 20 bases between. The CDR3 loop spans 16 amino acids.

The chain couples TRBV27 to TRBJ2-7, with D maybe TRBD2 (5 bases). The V end was cut by 3 bases, the J end by 2 bases, with 17 bases between. This CDR3 has 16 residues. Germline-derived CDR1 and CDR2 are MNHEY and SMNVEV (reference sequence). The chain's CDR3 is CASSFQALVPTYEQYF. CDR3 nucleotide sequence: TGTGCCAGCAGTTTCCAGGCACTAGTCCCCACCTACGAGCAGTACTTC.

The chain recombines TRBV10-2 with TRBJ1-5, with TRBD1 as a possible D gene (5 bases). Per germline, CDR1 WSHSY and CDR2 SAAADI. The CDR3 is 13 amino acids. Trimming stripped 7 bases from V and 12 bases from J, with 19 bases between. The CDR3 loop reads CASTTAQDQGQHF. The DNA for the CDR3 is TGCGCCAGCACGACAGCCCAGGATCAGGGCCAGCATTTT.

This chain links TRBV5-1 with TRBJ1-2, with a tentative D call TRBD1 (5 bases). This CDR3 is built from 14 residues. Trimming removed 4 bases at V and 8 bases at J, with 18 bases between. Germline CDR1 reads SGHRS; CDR2 reads YFSETQ. The CDR3 DNA follows: TGCGCCAGCAGCGCCCAGGGAAGCCTGGGGGGCTACACCTTC. Its protein is CASSAQGSLGGYTF.

CDR3 residues: CASSLYGNPLDEQYF. For the CDR3, the DNA is TGTGCCAGCAGCTTATACGGGAACCCACTTGACGAGCAGTACTTC. The gene calls are TRBV11-1 and TRBJ2-7, with D possibly matching TRBD2 (5 bases). Looked up from germline, CDR1 is SGHAT and CDR2 is FQDESV (reference sequence). Trimming took 2 bases from V and 5 from J, leaving 16 bases between them. This CDR3 has 15 residues.

This chain links TRBV10-1 with TRBJ1-4; D ambiguous. The CDR3 extends over 15 amino acids. Trimming took 5 bases from V and 0 from J, leaving 10 bases between them. Germline CDR1 is WNHNN and CDR2 is SYGVQD (reference sequence). The CDR3 bases are TGCGCCAGCAGTCGGGGTGGAACAACTAATGAAAAACTGTTTTTT. It codes for CASSRGGTTNEKLFF.

The chain joins TRBV4-3 to TRBJ2-2, with a possible D match to TRBD2 (6 bases). This CDR3 region has 14 residues. Deletions cut 3 bases from V and 6 bases from J, with 11 bases between. Germline V gene sequence: CDR1 LGHNA, CDR2 YSLEER. The CDR3: CASSHRTGAGELFF. The CDR3 nucleotides read TGCGCCAGCAGCCATAGGACGGGGGCCGGGGAGCTGTTTTTT.

This clone was counted between two and nine times. The genes are TRBV29-1 and TRBJ1-6; perhaps TRBD1 as D (5 bases). This CDR3 has 13 amino acids. The germline CDR1 and CDR2 sequences are SQVTM and ANQGSEA. Trimming stripped 5 bases from V and 6 bases from J, with 11 bases between. The CDR3 here is CSVRGSINSPLHF. CDR3 DNA: TGCAGCGTTCGGGGGTCAATTAATTCACCCCTCCACTTT.

The chain carries TRBV6-1 and TRBJ1-1; a weak D match, TRBD1 (6 bases). The V gene lost 6 bases and the J gene lost 0 bases, with 11 bases spanning the gap. The germline CDR1 and CDR2 sequences are MNHNS and SASEGT. This CDR3 region has 14 residues. CDR3 residues: CASSTGQMNTEAFF. In nucleotides, the CDR3 is TGTGCCAGCAGCACCGGACAGATGAACACTGAAGCTTTCTTT.

There are a few counts of this clone. CDR3 amino acids: CASSLGRALSEAFF. The CDR3 DNA is TGCGCCAGCAGCTTGGGGCGGGCATTGTCTGAAGCTTTCTTT. J is TRBJ1-1 and V is TRBV5-1; D is undetermined. Germline lookup yields CDR1 SGHRS and CDR2 YFSETQ. The CDR3 totals 14 residues. V was clipped by 0 bases and J by 6 bases, with 12 bases between them.

This clone was recorded only once. This rearrangement joins TRBV19 to TRBJ1-4, with TRBD1 matching 7 bases. The CDR3 is 15 residues long. V lost 4 bases, J lost 6 bases, and 8 bases stayed unmatched. The germline gives CDR1 LNHDA, CDR2 SQIVND (reference sequence). This CDR3 reads CASSRPSGGYEKLFF. DNA for the CDR3: TGTGCCAGTAGTAGGCCCTCAGGGGGGTATGAAAAACTGTTTTTT.

The chain links TRBV5-3 to TRBJ1-3; D ambiguous. TRBV5-3 is marked as an open reading frame, function uncertain. V was clipped by 1 base and J by 2 bases, with 16 bases between them. The CDR3 totals 17 residues. CDR3 region: CARSLHSRGGTGNTIYF. Here the CDR3 DNA reads TGTGCCAGAAGCTTGCACTCTCGGGGAGGTACTGGAAACACCATATATTTT.

The J gene is TRBJ2-5, the V gene TRBV5-1; 8 bases are a match to TRBD1. This CDR3 region has 15 residues. Germline V gives CDR1 SGHRS, CDR2 YFSETQ. With V trimmed by 0 bases and J by 4 bases, 5 bases remained unmatched. The CDR3 bases are TGCGCCAGCAGCTTGGCCGGGACAGGTGGAGAGACCCAGTACTTC. Translating it yields CASSLAGTGGETQYF.

The CDR3 protein is CATSDSDRGYQETQYF. Here the CDR3 DNA reads TGTGCCACCAGTGACTCGGACAGGGGATATCAAGAGACCCAGTACTTC. The chain combines TRBV24-1 with TRBJ2-5; 9 positions match TRBD1. Germline V gives CDR1 KGHDR, CDR2 SFDVKD. This CDR3 contains 16 residues. With 4 bases clipped from V and 2 bases from J, the junction kept 7 bases outside the gene matches.

V gene TRBV12-3 or TRBV12-4 combines with J gene TRBJ1-2, with D perhaps TRBD1 (6 bases). Deletions cut 7 bases from V and 7 bases from J, with 16 bases between. This CDR3 has 13 residues. The CDR3 region is CASNLQGLGGYTF. The CDR3 region has the DNA TGTGCCAGCAACTTACAGGGTCTTGGTGGCTACACCTTC.

The chain is built from TRBV12-3 or TRBV12-4 and TRBJ2-7; D remains unclear. This CDR3 region has 12 residues. Trimming cost V 3 bases and J 3 bases, with 6 bases left between them. The CDR3 here is CASSFTVYEQYF. The CDR3 coding sequence is TGTGCCAGCAGTTTTACTGTCTACGAGCAGTACTTC.

A remark on this clone: This CDR3 is also generated by other DNA sequences in the sample. This chain uses TRBV9 with TRBJ1-3, with D maybe TRBD1 (5 bases). Trimming left V 2 bases short and J 1 base short, with 16 bases between. This CDR3 has 17 residues. The germline CDR1 and CDR2 sequences are SGDLS and YYNGEE. The CDR3 DNA follows: TGTGCCAGCAGCGTCGGGGGTACAGCAAATTCTGGAAACACCATATATTTT. It yields the protein CASSVGGTANSGNTIYF.